Listed here are 24 T cell receptor beta chains from one sample, sequenced in a study of beta chain features in type 1 diabetes. Study findings and constraints: Shortening of TCRB CDR3s, moderate but significant, appeared in all four CD4+ subsets of Type 1 diabetes patients.

The isolated RNA, all of it, was reverse transcribed, so expressed TCRB transcripts were what got sequenced. Repertoires were generated with immunoSEQ multiplex PCR, while TCRdb's copy carries only in-frame clones and drops some. This sample carries around 150,000 clones, approximately 9.1% of them seen once, and the ten largest clones take under 0.85%. Antigens for these TCRs are unknown. Sequenced input: central memory CD4+ T cells from blood. These receptors were taken from a woman aged 30 to 39 with type 1 diabetes.

This clone was picked up a small number of times. This chain connects TRBV6-6 to TRBJ2-5; TRBD2 matches 11 bases. Trimming at V came to 7 bases and at J to 5 bases, leaving 9 bases not matched to a gene. CDR1 and CDR2 from the germline V gene are MNHNY and SVGAGI (reference sequence). The CDR3 is 15 amino acids. In nucleotides, the CDR3 is TGTGCCAGCAAACCACTAGCGGGAGAAACTGAGACCCAGTACTTC. Translated, it gives CASKPLAGETETQYF.

This clone was recorded at least ten times. The V gene is TRBV7-9, the J gene TRBJ1-4, with 9 bases that match TRBD1. The V gene end was trimmed by 3 bases and the J gene end by 10 bases; junction bases not matched to a gene: 9. CDR1 and CDR2 from the germline V gene are SEHNR and FQNEAQ (reference sequence). The CDR3 loop spans 15 amino acids. The CDR3 DNA reads TGTGCCAGCAGCTTCGGGACAGGGAACATTGGAAAACTGTTTTTT. As protein: CASSFGTGNIGKLFF.

The chain joins TRBV19 to TRBJ2-1, with a tentative D call TRBD2 (5 bases). The CDR3 runs to 13 residues. Germline CDR1 and CDR2: LNHDA and SQIVND (reference sequence). Trimming took 3 bases from V and 6 from J, leaving 9 bases between them. The CDR3 loop is CASSINEGNEQFF. Written as DNA, the CDR3 is TGTGCCAGTAGTATTAATGAGGGCAATGAGCAGTTCTTC.

There are a few counts of this clone. The V gene is TRBV29-1, the J gene TRBJ1-3; 7 bases are a match to TRBD1. Germline loops: CDR1 SQVTM, CDR2 ANQGSEA. V was pared by 6 bases and J by 7 bases, with 9 bases of the junction left unmatched. The CDR3 totals 13 residues. In nucleotides, the CDR3 is TGCAGCGTCGGGGACAGTATGGGGAACACCATATATTTT. It translates to CSVGDSMGNTIYF.

The chain combines TRBV4-1 with TRBJ2-1; tentatively, D is TRBD1 (6 bases). This CDR3 contains 15 residues. The V and J ends lost 6 bases and 4 bases respectively, with 16 bases between them. The V gene's germline CDR1 is MGHRA and CDR2 YSYEKL. The CDR3 DNA is TGCGCCAGCAGTCCAACAGGGCGAGAGTACAATGAGCAGTTCTTC. It is translated as CASSPTGREYNEQFF.

V gene TRBV9 combines with J gene TRBJ2-7; tentatively, D is TRBD2 (6 bases). The CDR3 length is 15 residues. V was shortened by 0 bases and J by 4 bases, with 14 bases between the two germline ends. Germline-derived CDR1 and CDR2 are SGDLS and YYNGEE. The CDR3 nucleotides are TGTGCCAGCAGCGTAGATCCTAGCGCAGCTTACGAGCAGTACTTC. Protein sequence: CASSVDPSAAYEQYF.

This clone was seen more than once but under ten times. V and J are TRBV7-2 and TRBJ1-1, with 7 bases identical to TRBD1. This CDR3 has 14 amino acids. Germline V gene sequence: CDR1 SGHTA, CDR2 FQGNSA. The junction had 10 bases not matched to a gene; V was cut back by 5 bases and J by 7 bases. Written as DNA, the CDR3 is TGTGCCAGCAGCAAAGACAGGGCCCTCGTTGAAGCTTTCTTT. This codes for CASSKDRALVEAFF.

The chain couples TRBV5-1 to TRBJ1-3, with D perhaps TRBD1 (5 bases). CDR1 is SGHRS and CDR2 is YFSETQ in the germline V gene. This CDR3 comprises 16 residues. Trimming shortened V by 4 bases and J by 0 bases, and 14 bases separated the two germline ends. In DNA, the CDR3 is TGCGCCAGCAGCACCCAGGGAAGAAGCTCTGGAAACACCATATATTTT. It specifies CASSTQGRSSGNTIYF. Using reference TRBV5-1 and TRBJ1-3 for the parts outside the CDR3, the full variable domain is KAGVTQTPRYLIKTRGQQVTLSCSPISGHRSVSWYQQTPGQGLQFLFEYFSETQRNKGNFPGRFSGRQFSNSRSEMNVSTLELGDSALYLCASSTQGRSSGNTIYFGEGSWLTVV.

This clone was seen a few times. This chain joins TRBV7-2 and TRBJ2-3, with D possibly TRBD1 on 5 matching bases. V lost 0 bases to trimming and J lost 3 bases, with 7 bases between them. CDR1 is SGHTA and CDR2 is FQGNSA in the germline V gene. The CDR3 has 14 residues. This chain's CDR3 is CASSLAGVTDTQYF. As DNA, the CDR3 is TGTGCCAGCAGCTTAGCAGGGGTAACAGATACGCAGTATTTT. Together with reference TRBV7-2 and TRBJ2-3, the CDR3 gives the full variable domain: GAGVSQSPSNKVTEKGKDVELRCDPISGHTALYWYRQSLGQGLEFLIYFQGNSAPDKSGLPSDRFSAERTGGSVSTLTIQRTQQEDSAVYLCASSLAGVTDTQYFGPGTRLTVL.

This clone has only a few counts. The V gene is TRBV11-3, the J gene TRBJ2-5, with D unresolved. Germline CDR1 SGHNT, CDR2 YENEEA. There are 12 residues in the CDR3. Trimming stripped 5 bases from V and 0 bases from J, with 4 bases between. The CDR3 region has the DNA TGTGCCAGCAGCCCTCACCAAGAGACCCAGTACTTC. Its translation: CASSPHQETQYF.

The chain recombines TRBV10-1 with TRBJ2-1; D remains ambiguous. The CDR3 loop spans 11 amino acids. Looked up from germline, CDR1 is WNHNN and CDR2 is SYGVQD (reference sequence). Trimming cost V 4 bases and J 9 bases, with 7 bases left between them. Here the CDR3 reads CASSAFGEQFF. The CDR3 DNA follows: TGCGCCAGCAGTGCCTTCGGTGAGCAGTTCTTC.

The chain uses TRBV19 and TRBJ2-3; 8 bases agree with TRBD2. V lost 3 bases to trimming and J lost 2 bases; unmatched junction nucleotides: 1. The germline V gene encodes CDR1 LNHDA and CDR2 SQIVND (reference sequence). CDR3 length equals 14 residues. CDR3 sequence: CASSMTSATDTQYF. The CDR3 DNA sequence: TGTGCCAGTAGTATGACTAGCGCCACAGATACGCAGTATTTT.

This rearrangement joins TRBV2 to TRBJ2-2; 7 bases match TRBD2. The germline gives CDR1 SNHLY, CDR2 FYNNEI. V was clipped by 5 bases and J by 5 bases; unmatched bases: 11. The CDR3 length is 16 residues. CDR3: CASSSGEGRGTGELFF. CDR3 in DNA: TGTGCCAGCAGTTCCGGGGAGGGCCGGGGGACCGGGGAGCTGTTTTTT. Full variable domain (missing parts from reference TRBV2 and TRBJ2-2): EPEVTQTPSHQVTQMGQEVILRCVPISNHLYFYWYRQILGQKVEFLVSFYNNEISEKSEIFDDQFSVERPDGSNFTLKIRSTKLEDSAMYFCASSSGEGRGTGELFFGEGSRLTVL.

This clone came up once. The chain carries TRBV7-2 and TRBJ2-1; a weak D match, TRBD1 (5 bases). CDR1 is SGHTA and CDR2 is FQGNSA in the germline V gene. CDR3 length equals 13 residues. Trimming stripped 6 bases from V and 4 bases from J, with 10 bases between. The CDR3 is CASSRQGYNEQFF. CDR3 DNA: TGTGCCAGCAGTAGGCAGGGATACAATGAGCAGTTCTTC. The full variable domain, its missing parts supplied by reference TRBV7-2 and TRBJ2-1, is GAGVSQSPSNKVTEKGKDVELRCDPISGHTALYWYRQSLGQGLEFLIYFQGNSAPDKSGLPSDRFSAERTGGSVSTLTIQRTQQEDSAVYLCASSRQGYNEQFFGPGTRLTVL.

The table lists this clone with a few counts. The chain links TRBV6-5 to TRBJ1-2, with 9 bases matching TRBD1. Germline loops: CDR1 MNHEY, CDR2 SVGAGI. The CDR3 extends over 13 amino acids. V lost 5 bases, J lost 3 bases, and 1 base stayed unmatched. The CDR3 spells CASSGQGHYGYTF. The CDR3 nucleotides read TGTGCCAGCAGTGGACAGGGGCACTATGGCTACACCTTC.

The chain has TRBV19 and TRBJ2-7, with D perhaps TRBD1 (5 bases). There are 13 residues in the CDR3. Germline V lookup: CDR1 LNHDA, CDR2 SQIVND (reference sequence). V lost 5 bases, J lost 6 bases, and 14 bases lay in between. CDR3 residues: CASSGRQKGEQYF. In DNA, the CDR3 is TGTGCCAGTAGTGGACGACAGAAGGGCGAGCAGTACTTC.

This clone was found a few times. The genes are TRBV11-3 and TRBJ2-7, with TRBD1 identical over 8 bases. After removal of 2 bases from V and 3 bases from J, the junction contained 6 bases not matched to a gene. Germline-derived CDR1 and CDR2 are SGHNT and YENEEA. The CDR3 has 15 amino acids. The CDR3 DNA sequence: TGTGCCAGCAGCTTAAGGTCAGGGGGCGGCTACGAGCAGTACTTC. Protein product: CASSLRSGGGYEQYF.

The chain is built from TRBV5-4 and TRBJ2-5; 8 bases align to TRBD1. This CDR3 spans 12 amino acids. J was trimmed by 11 bases and V by 4 bases; bases with no gene match: 7. CDR1 and CDR2 (germline): SGHNT, YYREEE (reference sequence). The DNA for the CDR3 is TGTGCCAGCAGCCTCGCGACAGGGGAGCAGTACTTC. Protein product: CASSLATGEQYF. Variable domain in full (rest from reference TRBV5-4 and TRBJ2-5): ETGVTQSPTHLIKTRGQQVTLRCSSQSGHNTVSWYQQALGQGPQFIFQYYREEENGRGNFPPRFSGLQFPNYSSELNVNALELDDSALYLCASSLATGEQYFGPGTRLLVL.

This clone was counted a few times. The J gene is TRBJ2-6, the V gene TRBV9; 7 positions match TRBD1. The CDR3 is 16 amino acids. V gave up 4 bases and J gave up 4 bases; unmatched junction bases: 8. CDR1 and CDR2 (germline): SGDLS, YYNGEE. The CDR3 loop is CASSPRDSAGANVLTF. The CDR3 coding sequence is TGTGCCAGCAGCCCACGGGACAGCGCCGGGGCCAACGTCCTGACTTTC.

This sequence joins TRBV27 and TRBJ1-1; 9 bases agree with TRBD1. Germline V lookup: CDR1 MNHEY, CDR2 SMNVEV (reference sequence). The length of the CDR3 is 13 residues. After removal of 5 bases from V and 5 bases from J, the junction contained 3 bases not matched to a gene. Here the CDR3 reads CASSRQGGTEAFF. CDR3 bases: TGTGCCAGCAGTCGACAGGGGGGAACTGAAGCTTTCTTT.

This chain uses TRBV6-1 with TRBJ1-5; 9 bases fit TRBD1. Germline assignment: CDR1 MNHNS and CDR2 SASEGT. The CDR3 has 15 amino acids. V lost 6 bases, J lost 6 bases, and 9 bases stayed unmatched. In DNA, the CDR3 is TGTGCCAGCAGGGCGGGACAGGGTAAAGGTCAGCCCCAGCATTTT. This translates into CASRAGQGKGQPQHF.

The V gene is TRBV28, the J gene TRBJ2-5; D perhaps matches TRBD2 (5 bases). The germline V gene has CDR1 MDHEN and CDR2 SYDVKM. The CDR3 has 15 amino acids. The V gene lost 7 bases and the J gene lost 2 bases, with 17 bases spanning the gap. CDR3 in DNA: TGTGCCAGCAATTCAAATGTAGCGACTCAAGAGACCCAGTACTTC. It specifies CASNSNVATQETQYF.

In this sample, this clone turned up a few times. The chain combines TRBV28 with TRBJ2-7; 8 bases are a match to TRBD1. This CDR3 comprises 12 residues. Germline values: CDR1 MDHEN, CDR2 SYDVKM. J lost 4 bases, V lost 10 bases, and 6 bases had no gene match. The CDR3 reads CATTRQGYEQYF. The DNA of the CDR3 is TGTGCCACCACCCGACAGGGGTACGAGCAGTACTTC.

The chain uses TRBV6-6 and TRBJ2-7, with 14 bases that match TRBD2. The V gene's germline CDR1 is MNHNY and CDR2 SVGAGI (reference sequence). Trimming took 0 bases from V and 6 from J; bases not matched to a gene: 4. The CDR3 is 16 residues long. The CDR3 loop is CASSYSSGLAGVEQYF. The CDR3 region has the DNA TGTGCCAGCAGTTACTCTTCGGGACTAGCGGGAGTCGAGCAGTACTTC.